These 26 T cell receptor beta chains share one sample of origin, sequenced in a study of T cell repertoires in cytomegalovirus infection. Using its own MiXCR run on the reads, TCRdb lists one record per CDR3 protein. The sample lists 640,000 or so distinct CDR3 sequences; approximately 33% were seen once. These receptors' antigens are unknown. Sequences were derived from cultured PBMCs, sampled from culture after CMV antigen stimulation. The receptor source for this set is a human donor in good health (CMV status not recorded). Some clones in this sample may be carry-over from other donors' samples.

This clonotype was detected a few times. The chain combines TRBV7-2 with TRBJ2-5, with 9 bases lining up with TRBD2. From germline, CDR1 is SGHTA and CDR2 FQGNSA. With 1 base clipped from V and 3 bases from J, the junction kept 6 bases outside the gene matches. CDR3 length: 16 residues. CDR3 protein: CASSLGGGAGEETQYF. Written as DNA, the CDR3 is TGTGCCAGCAGCTTAGGCGGGGGGGCGGGGGAAGAGACCCAGTACTTC. Full variable domain (outside the CDR3, taken from reference TRBV7-2 and TRBJ2-5): GAGVSQSPSNKVTEKGKDVELRCDPISGHTALYWYRQSLGQGLEFLIYFQGNSAPDKSGLPSDRFSAERTGGSVSTLTIQRTQQEDSAVYLCASSLGGGAGEETQYFGPGTRLLVL.

This clonotype was seen a handful of times. The genes are TRBV12-5 and TRBJ2-3; 7 bases align to TRBD2. V gave up 6 bases and J gave up 2 bases; unmatched junction bases: 11. The CDR3 runs to 16 residues. Per the germline V gene, CDR1 is LGHNT and CDR2 is FRNRAP. The CDR3 is CASGHVTSASTDTQYF. The CDR3 region has the DNA TGTGCTAGTGGGCATGTCACTAGCGCATCCACAGATACGCAGTATTTT.

The V and J genes are TRBV6-6 and TRBJ1-1; D perhaps matches TRBD1 (5 bases). CDR1 and CDR2 from the germline V gene are MNHNY and SVGAGI (reference sequence). The V end lost 11 bases, the J end lost 3 bases, and 19 bases lay between the germline ends. This CDR3 region has 14 residues. The CDR3 is CAERADGGDTEAFF. The CDR3 coding sequence is TGTGCCGAGCGGGCCGATGGGGGGGACACTGAAGCTTTCTTT.

Note on this clonotype: It may be a read error: a sequence one base away is much more abundant. The conserved phenylalanine or tryptophan normally closing the CDR3 is absent here, so this likely arose from a read error. The rearrangement links TRBV7-2 to TRBJ2-1; tentative D call: TRBD1 (6 bases). There are 16 residues in the CDR3. Germline V gives CDR1 SGHTA, CDR2 FQGNSA. The V and J ends lost 2 bases and 0 bases respectively, with 11 bases between them. CDR3 loop: CASSLRGSNSYNEQFV. The CDR3 bases are TGTGCCAGCAGCTTAAGGGGGAGCAACTCCTACAATGAGCAGTTCGTC.

The chain recombines TRBV20-1 with TRBJ1-2, with a possible D match to TRBD1 (6 bases). Per germline, CDR1 DFQATT and CDR2 SNEGSKA (reference sequence). V lost 0 bases and J 8 bases, leaving 19 bases between the germline ends. The CDR3 totals 15 residues. Here the CDR3 DNA reads TGCAGTGCTAGAGATGGGACACTGAGGAAAGGGGGCTACACCTTC. Protein product: CSARDGTLRKGGYTF.

This clonotype was observed at least ten times. The genes are TRBV7-2 and TRBJ2-3, with unresolved D. V dropped 2 bases and J dropped 3 bases, with 6 bases sitting between them. This CDR3 is built from 13 residues. Germline V CDR1 and CDR2: SGHTA, FQGNSA. This CDR3 is CASSLQATDTQYF. Here the CDR3 DNA reads TGTGCCAGCAGCTTACAAGCTACAGATACGCAGTATTTT.

The chain combines TRBV7-6 with TRBJ2-2, with D unclear. CDR3 length: 15 residues. Germline loops: CDR1 SGHVS, CDR2 FNYEAQ. V lost 5 bases to trimming and J lost 4 bases, with 14 bases between them. The CDR3 loop is CASSPPRVSTGELFF. CDR3 in DNA: TGTGCCAGCAGCCCGCCAAGGGTCTCCACCGGGGAGCTGTTTTTT.

This clonotype has only a few counts. The V gene is TRBV7-2, the J gene TRBJ2-1; 10 positions agree with TRBD2. With V trimmed by 6 bases and J by 6 bases, 8 bases remained unmatched. Germline CDR1 reads SGHTA; CDR2 reads FQGNSA. This CDR3 has 15 amino acids. The CDR3 DNA follows: TGTGCCAGCAGGGTTAGCGGGGGGTTAACCAATGAGCAGTTCTTC. Translating gives CASRVSGGLTNEQFF.

This clonotype was detected once. The J gene is TRBJ1-2, the V gene TRBV28; no definite D call. This CDR3 has 14 amino acids. The ends were cut back, 1 base at V and 5 bases at J, with 11 bases in the middle. Germline V gene sequence: CDR1 MDHEN, CDR2 SYDVKM. The CDR3 DNA follows: TGTGCCAGCAGTTTATCGTCGGGAGGGTATGGCTACACCTTC. Protein: CASSLSSGGYGYTF.

The chain recombines TRBV7-8 with TRBJ1-5; D call uncertain. V was clipped by 4 bases and J by 2 bases, with 18 bases between them. This CDR3 has 17 amino acids. Germline V gene sequence: CDR1 SGHVS, CDR2 FQNEAQ. The CDR3 here is CASSSRRTLRGNQPQHF. The CDR3 DNA sequence: TGTGCCAGCAGCTCTAGGAGAACCTTGCGAGGCAATCAGCCCCAGCATTTT.

This clonotype was seen a few times. V is TRBV11-2 and J is TRBJ2-5, with 7 nucleotides matching TRBD2. The CDR3 covers 15 residues. J gave up 5 bases and V 4 bases, and 10 bases lay outside the gene matches. Germline CDR1 SGHAT, CDR2 FQNNGV. The CDR3 spells CASSSPGGGGETQYF. CDR3 in DNA: TGTGCCAGCAGCTCCCCCGGCGGGGGAGGGGAGACCCAGTACTTC.

The chain combines TRBV10-2 with TRBJ2-1, with D possibly matching TRBD1 (6 bases). CDR1 and CDR2 (germline): WSHSY, SAAADI. This CDR3 is 13 amino acids long. V gave up 10 bases and J gave up 6 bases, with 16 bases separating them. CDR3 protein: CATSRGIVNEQFF. The CDR3 region has the DNA TGCGCCACCTCAAGGGGGATAGTCAATGAGCAGTTCTTC.

Here the CDR3 DNA reads TGTGCCAGCAGCCCAGGGGGGGCTAGGGGAGCTTTCTTT. This encodes CASSPGGARGAFF. This chain connects TRBV7-2 to TRBJ1-1; 7 bases fit TRBD1. Germline lookup yields CDR1 SGHTA and CDR2 FQGNSA. The junction had 10 bases not matched to a gene; V was cut back by 5 bases and J by 10 bases. The CDR3 is made up of 13 amino acids. Based on the CDR3 plus reference TRBV7-2 and TRBJ1-1, the full variable domain is GAGVSQSPSNKVTEKGKDVELRCDPISGHTALYWYRQSLGQGLEFLIYFQGNSAPDKSGLPSDRFSAERTGGSVSTLTIQRTQQEDSAVYLCASSPGGARGAFFGQGTRLTVV.

This clonotype has a handful of counts. V gene TRBV28 combines with J gene TRBJ2-3; D call uncertain. Between the trimmed V and J ends, which lost 6 bases and 2 bases, there was a span of 18 bases. From germline, CDR1 is MDHEN and CDR2 SYDVKM. The CDR3 extends over 16 amino acids. CDR3 amino acids: CASSPGSGRPTDTQYF. The CDR3 bases are TGTGCCAGCAGCCCTGGGTCGGGCAGGCCCACAGATACGCAGTATTTT.

This chain connects TRBV3-1 to TRBJ2-5; 10 nucleotides align to TRBD1. In germline, CDR1 is LGHDT, CDR2 YNNKEL (reference sequence). This CDR3 has 17 amino acids. The J segment lost 4 bases and the V segment lost 4 bases, leaving 12 bases of the junction unmatched. Here the CDR3 DNA reads TGTGCCAGCAGCCCGGGGGGACAGGGGCTTTTCGGAGAGACCCAGTACTTC. Translation gives CASSPGGQGLFGETQYF.

The sample holds many counts of this clonotype. This rearrangement joins TRBV7-8 to TRBJ1-2; D remains unclear. Germline CDR1 SGHVS, CDR2 FQNEAQ. The CDR3 runs 15 residues. Deletions cut 4 bases from V and 5 bases from J, with 17 bases between. The CDR3 sequence is CASSSGRSRSYGYTF. In nucleotides, the CDR3 is TGTGCCAGCAGCTCCGGACGGAGCCGTAGTTATGGCTACACCTTC.

The table lists this clonotype with a count of one. The V call is TRBV12-3 or TRBV12-4, the J call TRBJ2-1; 14 bases line up with TRBD2. V was clipped by 7 bases and J by 0 bases; unmatched bases: 14. The CDR3 covers 20 residues. This CDR3 reads CASMGTPGLAGVSSYNEQFF. CDR3 coding DNA: TGTGCCAGCATGGGAACTCCGGGACTAGCGGGGGTTAGCTCCTACAATGAGCAGTTCTTC.

This clonotype was found once. The rearrangement uses TRBV12-3 or TRBV12-4 and TRBJ1-5; D gene uncertain. CDR3 length: 14 residues. V lost 6 bases, J lost 4 bases, and 13 bases lay in between. CDR3 nucleotide sequence: TGTGCCAGCAGGAATCAGTACCCTAATCAGCCCCAGCATTTT. Its translation is CASRNQYPNQPQHF.

The chain uses TRBV7-2 and TRBJ1-5, with 11 bases lining up with TRBD1. Unmatched junction bases numbered 6, after V lost 5 bases and J lost 9 bases. Germline V lookup: CDR1 SGHTA, CDR2 FQGNSA. There are 14 residues in the CDR3. CDR3 region: CASSLRTGGRPQHF. In nucleotides, the CDR3 is TGTGCCAGCAGCCTTCGGACAGGGGGCAGGCCCCAGCATTTT. The whole variable domain, filled in from reference TRBV7-2 and TRBJ1-5, reads GAGVSQSPSNKVTEKGKDVELRCDPISGHTALYWYRQSLGQGLEFLIYFQGNSAPDKSGLPSDRFSAERTGGSVSTLTIQRTQQEDSAVYLCASSLRTGGRPQHFGDGTRLSIL.

A few counts support this clonotype. The chain uses TRBV2 and TRBJ2-7; 8 bases align to TRBD1. V was clipped by 0 bases and J by 3 bases; unmatched bases: 7. This CDR3 has 16 amino acids. CDR1 is SNHLY and CDR2 is FYNNEI in the germline V gene. The DNA of the CDR3 is TGTGCCAGCAGTGAAGCTGGACAGGGATGGTACTACGAGCAGTACTTC. Its protein is CASSEAGQGWYYEQYF.

This rearrangement joins TRBV19 to TRBJ2-2; possibly TRBD1 or TRBD2 for D (5 bases each). This CDR3 comprises 13 residues. Germline V lookup: CDR1 LNHDA, CDR2 SQIVND (reference sequence). The V end lost 6 bases, the J end lost 5 bases, and 10 bases lay between the germline ends. The CDR3 DNA reads TGTGCCAGTAGCAGGGAGTGGACCGGGGAGCTGTTTTTT. Protein product: CASSREWTGELFF.

This sequence joins TRBV4-2 and TRBJ2-3, with 11 bases fitting TRBD2. The CDR3 is 18 amino acids. V was clipped by 1 base and J by 5 bases; unmatched bases: 11. Germline CDR1 LGHNA, CDR2 YNFKEQ. The CDR3 reads CASSQVPTSGARRDTQYF. The CDR3 DNA reads TGTGCCAGCAGCCAAGTCCCGACTAGCGGGGCCCGTAGAGATACGCAGTATTTT.

This chain uses TRBV2 with TRBJ1-2; D remains unclear. Trimming removed 5 bases from V and 8 bases from J, with 12 bases in between. The CDR3 totals 12 residues. From germline, CDR1 is SNHLY and CDR2 FYNNEI. The CDR3 protein is CASSLGLMGYTF. In nucleotides, the CDR3 is TGTGCCAGCAGTTTGGGTCTGATGGGCTACACCTTC. The variable domain in full, with the rest retrieved from reference TRBV2 and TRBJ1-2, is EPEVTQTPSHQVTQMGQEVILRCVPISNHLYFYWYRQILGQKVEFLVSFYNNEISEKSEIFDDQFSVERPDGSNFTLKIRSTKLEDSAMYFCASSLGLMGYTFGSGTRLTVV.

The chain links TRBV9 to TRBJ1-6; D may be TRBD1 (5 bases). Trimming left V 4 bases short and J 7 bases short, with 15 bases between. The CDR3 consists of 15 residues. The germline CDR1 and CDR2 sequences are SGDLS and YYNGEE. CDR3 sequence (DNA): TGTGCCAGCAGCCTTGGCGGGACGGGGAATTCACCCCTCCACTTT. Translated, it gives CASSLGGTGNSPLHF. Complete variable domain (other parts from reference TRBV9 and TRBJ1-6): DSGVTQTPKHLITATGQRVTLRCSPRSGDLSVYWYQQSLDQGLQFLIQYYNGEERAKGNILERFSAQQFPDLHSELNLSSLELGDSALYFCASSLGGTGNSPLHFGNGTRLTVT.

This clonotype has a handful of counts. This rearrangement joins TRBV7-9 to TRBJ2-3; TRBD2 is a possible D gene (7 bases). This CDR3 contains 17 residues. V was cut by 0 bases and J by 4 bases, with 17 bases left in between. Germline CDR1 reads SEHNR; CDR2 reads FQNEAQ (reference sequence). The CDR3 region has the DNA TGTGCCAGCAGCTTAGCGTGGGCCACGGGGGGCCCAGATACGCAGTATTTT. Its protein is CASSLAWATGGPDTQYF. The full variable domain, completed using reference TRBV7-9 and TRBJ2-3, is DTGVSQNPRHKITKRGQNVTFRCDPISEHNRLYWYRQTLGQGPEFLTYFQNEAQLEKSRLLSDRFSAERPKGSFSTLEIQRTEQGDSAMYLCASSLAWATGGPDTQYFGPGTRLTVL.

The sample holds a few counts of this clonotype. This sequence joins TRBV2 and TRBJ1-6; D remains unclear. The V gene lost 8 bases and the J gene lost 0 bases, with 17 bases spanning the gap. Per the germline V gene, CDR1 is SNHLY and CDR2 is FYNNEI. The length of the CDR3 is 17 residues. The CDR3 spells CASGFSLVLSYNSPLHF. CDR3 DNA: TGTGCCAGCGGATTCTCTCTCGTGCTCTCCTATAATTCACCCCTCCACTTT. The whole variable domain, filled in from reference TRBV2 and TRBJ1-6, reads EPEVTQTPSHQVTQMGQEVILRCVPISNHLYFYWYRQILGQKVEFLVSFYNNEISEKSEIFDDQFSVERPDGSNFTLKIRSTKLEDSAMYFCASGFSLVLSYNSPLHFGNGTRLTVT.